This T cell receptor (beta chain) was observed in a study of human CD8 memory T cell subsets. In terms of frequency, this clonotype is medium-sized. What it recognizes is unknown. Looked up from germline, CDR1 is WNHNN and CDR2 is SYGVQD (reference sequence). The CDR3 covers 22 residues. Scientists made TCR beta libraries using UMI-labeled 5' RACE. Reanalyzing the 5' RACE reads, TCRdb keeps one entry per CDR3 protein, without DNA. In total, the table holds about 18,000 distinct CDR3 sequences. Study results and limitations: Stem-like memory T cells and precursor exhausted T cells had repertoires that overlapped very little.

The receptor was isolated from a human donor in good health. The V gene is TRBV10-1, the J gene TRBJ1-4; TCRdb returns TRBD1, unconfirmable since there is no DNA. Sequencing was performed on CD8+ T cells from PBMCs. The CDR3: CASSESGGRETGSCTTNEKLFF.